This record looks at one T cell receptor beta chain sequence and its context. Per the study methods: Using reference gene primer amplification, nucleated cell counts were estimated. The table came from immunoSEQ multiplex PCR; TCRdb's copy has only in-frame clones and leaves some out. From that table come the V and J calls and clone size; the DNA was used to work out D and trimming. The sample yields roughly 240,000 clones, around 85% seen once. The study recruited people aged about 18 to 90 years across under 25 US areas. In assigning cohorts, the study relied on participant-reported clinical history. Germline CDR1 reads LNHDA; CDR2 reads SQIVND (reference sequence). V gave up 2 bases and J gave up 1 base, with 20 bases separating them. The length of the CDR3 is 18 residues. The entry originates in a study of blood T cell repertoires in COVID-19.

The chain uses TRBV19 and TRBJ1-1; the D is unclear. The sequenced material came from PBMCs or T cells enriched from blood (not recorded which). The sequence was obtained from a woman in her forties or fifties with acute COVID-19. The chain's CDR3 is CASSIPFGLVRPNTEAFF. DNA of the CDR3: TGTGCCAGTAGTATACCCTTTGGGCTTGTGCGCCCGAACACTGAAGCTTTCTTT.